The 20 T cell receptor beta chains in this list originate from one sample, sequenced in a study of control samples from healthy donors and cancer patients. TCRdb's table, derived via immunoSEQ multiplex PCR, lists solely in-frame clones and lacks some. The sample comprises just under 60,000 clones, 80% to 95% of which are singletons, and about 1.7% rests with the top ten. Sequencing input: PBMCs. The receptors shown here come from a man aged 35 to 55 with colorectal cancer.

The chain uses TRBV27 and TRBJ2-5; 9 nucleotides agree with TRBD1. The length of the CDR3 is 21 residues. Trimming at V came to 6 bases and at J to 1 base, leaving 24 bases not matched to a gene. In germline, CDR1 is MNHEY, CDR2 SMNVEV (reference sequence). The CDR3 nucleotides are TGTGCCAGCAGGTGCCAAACCCGGGACAGGGAAAGGAGCGGGGCCCAAGAGACCCAGTACTTC. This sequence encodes CASRCQTRDRERSGAQETQYF.

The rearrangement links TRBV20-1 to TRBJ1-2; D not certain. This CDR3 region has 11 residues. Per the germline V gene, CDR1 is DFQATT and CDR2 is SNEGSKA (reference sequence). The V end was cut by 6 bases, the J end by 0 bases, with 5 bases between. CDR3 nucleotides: TGCAGTGCAACCACTAACTATGGCTACACCTTC. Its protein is CSATTNYGYTF.

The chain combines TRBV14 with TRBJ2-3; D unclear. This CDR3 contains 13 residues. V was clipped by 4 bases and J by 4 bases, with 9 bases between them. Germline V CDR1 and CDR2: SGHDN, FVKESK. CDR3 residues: CASSRSLPDTQYF. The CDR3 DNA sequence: TGTGCCAGCAGCCGATCCTTACCAGATACGCAGTATTTT.

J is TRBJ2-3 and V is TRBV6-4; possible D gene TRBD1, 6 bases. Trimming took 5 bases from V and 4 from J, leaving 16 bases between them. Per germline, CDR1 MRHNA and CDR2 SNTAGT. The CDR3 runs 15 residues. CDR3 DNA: TGTGCCAGCAGTTTACAGGGTACGAGGGCAGATACGCAGTATTTT. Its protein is CASSLQGTRADTQYF.

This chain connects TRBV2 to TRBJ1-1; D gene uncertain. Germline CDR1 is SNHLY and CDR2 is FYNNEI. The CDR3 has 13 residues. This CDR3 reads CCQHGNANTEAFF. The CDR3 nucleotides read TGTTGCCAGCACGGAAACGCGAACACTGAAGCTTTCTTT.

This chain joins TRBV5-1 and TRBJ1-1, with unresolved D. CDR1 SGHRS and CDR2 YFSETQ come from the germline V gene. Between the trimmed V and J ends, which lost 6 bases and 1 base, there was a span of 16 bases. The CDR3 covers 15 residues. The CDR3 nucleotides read TGCGCCAGCAAGAATGTGGTATCTGGGAACACTGAAGCTTTCTTT. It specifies CASKNVVSGNTEAFF.

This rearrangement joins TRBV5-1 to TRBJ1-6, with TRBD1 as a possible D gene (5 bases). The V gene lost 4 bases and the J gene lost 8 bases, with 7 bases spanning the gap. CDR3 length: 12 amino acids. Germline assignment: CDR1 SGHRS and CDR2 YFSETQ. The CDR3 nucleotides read TGCGCCAGCAGCCCGGGGGATTCACCCCTCCACTTT. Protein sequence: CASSPGDSPLHF. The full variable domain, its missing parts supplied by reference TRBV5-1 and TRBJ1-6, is KAGVTQTPRYLIKTRGQQVTLSCSPISGHRSVSWYQQTPGQGLQFLFEYFSETQRNKGNFPGRFSGRQFSNSRSEMNVSTLELGDSALYLCASSPGDSPLHFGNGTRLTVT.

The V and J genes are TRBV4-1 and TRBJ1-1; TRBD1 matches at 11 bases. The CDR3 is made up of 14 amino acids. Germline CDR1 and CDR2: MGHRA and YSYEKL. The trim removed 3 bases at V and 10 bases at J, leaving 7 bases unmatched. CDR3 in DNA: TGCGCCAGCAGCCAGTTATCCGGGACAGGGGGAGCTTTCTTT. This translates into CASSQLSGTGGAFF.

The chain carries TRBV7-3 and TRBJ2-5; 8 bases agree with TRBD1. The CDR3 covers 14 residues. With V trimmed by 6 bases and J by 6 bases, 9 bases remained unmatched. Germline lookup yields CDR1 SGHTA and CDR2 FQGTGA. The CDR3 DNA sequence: TGTGCCAGCAGGCACGGACAGGGTGCGAAGACCCAGTACTTC. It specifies CASRHGQGAKTQYF.

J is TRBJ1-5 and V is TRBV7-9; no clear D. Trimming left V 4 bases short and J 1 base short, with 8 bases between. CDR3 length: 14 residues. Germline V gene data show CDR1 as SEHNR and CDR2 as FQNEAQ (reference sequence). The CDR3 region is CASSSDTSNQPQHF. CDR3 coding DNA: TGTGCCAGCAGCTCAGACACGAGCAATCAGCCCCAGCATTTT.

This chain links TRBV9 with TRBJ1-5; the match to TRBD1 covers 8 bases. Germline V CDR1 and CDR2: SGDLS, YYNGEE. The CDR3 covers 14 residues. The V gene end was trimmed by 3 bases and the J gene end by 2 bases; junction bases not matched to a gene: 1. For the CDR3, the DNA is TGTGCCAGCAGCGCGACAGGGGGCAATCAGCCCCAGCATTTT. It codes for CASSATGGNQPQHF.

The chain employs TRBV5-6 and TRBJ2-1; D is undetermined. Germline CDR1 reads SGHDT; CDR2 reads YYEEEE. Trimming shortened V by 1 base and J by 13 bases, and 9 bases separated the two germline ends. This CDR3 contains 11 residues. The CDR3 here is CASSLQERQFF. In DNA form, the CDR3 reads TGTGCCAGCAGCTTGCAGGAAAGACAGTTCTTC.

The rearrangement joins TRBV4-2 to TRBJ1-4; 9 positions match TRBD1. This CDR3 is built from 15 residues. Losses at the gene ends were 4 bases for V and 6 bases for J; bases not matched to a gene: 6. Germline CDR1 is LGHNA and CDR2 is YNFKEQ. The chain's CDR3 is CASSPLGQGDEKLFF. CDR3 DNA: TGTGCCAGCAGCCCCCTGGGACAGGGTGATGAAAAACTGTTTTTT.

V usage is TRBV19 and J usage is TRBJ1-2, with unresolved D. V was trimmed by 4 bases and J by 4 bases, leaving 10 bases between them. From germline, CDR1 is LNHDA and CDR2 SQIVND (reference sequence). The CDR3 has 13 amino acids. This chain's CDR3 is CASSTQNLYGYTF. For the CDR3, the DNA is TGTGCCAGTAGTACCCAGAACCTCTATGGCTACACCTTC.

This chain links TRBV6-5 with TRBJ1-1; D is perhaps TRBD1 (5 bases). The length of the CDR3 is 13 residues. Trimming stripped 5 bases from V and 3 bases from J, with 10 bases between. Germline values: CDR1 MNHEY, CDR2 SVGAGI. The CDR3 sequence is CASSLGAHTEAFF. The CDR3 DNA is TGTGCCAGCAGTCTAGGGGCCCACACTGAAGCTTTCTTT.

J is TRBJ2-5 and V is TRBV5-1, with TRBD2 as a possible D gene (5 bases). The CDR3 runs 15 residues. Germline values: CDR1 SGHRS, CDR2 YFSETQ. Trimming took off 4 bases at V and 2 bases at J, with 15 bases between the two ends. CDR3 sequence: CASSQRALPQETQYF. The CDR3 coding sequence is TGCGCCAGCAGCCAGAGGGCGCTCCCGCAAGAGACCCAGTACTTC. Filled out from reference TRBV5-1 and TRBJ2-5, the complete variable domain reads KAGVTQTPRYLIKTRGQQVTLSCSPISGHRSVSWYQQTPGQGLQFLFEYFSETQRNKGNFPGRFSGRQFSNSRSEMNVSTLELGDSALYLCASSQRALPQETQYFGPGTRLLVL.

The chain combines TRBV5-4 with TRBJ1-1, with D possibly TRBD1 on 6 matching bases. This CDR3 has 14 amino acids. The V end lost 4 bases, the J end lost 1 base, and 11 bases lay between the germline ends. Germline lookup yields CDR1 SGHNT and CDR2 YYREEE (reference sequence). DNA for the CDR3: TGTGCCAGCAGCCCAGGGGATCGGAACACTGAAGCTTTCTTT. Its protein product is CASSPGDRNTEAFF.

The CDR3 nucleotides are TGTGCCAGCAGCTCACCGGGGCCTACAGATACGCAGTATTTT. This sequence encodes CASSSPGPTDTQYF. This sequence joins TRBV5-4 and TRBJ2-3; TRBD1 or TRBD2 may be the D gene (5 bases each). V shed 3 bases and J shed 3 bases, with 11 bases lying between them. Germline loops: CDR1 SGHNT, CDR2 YYREEE (reference sequence). CDR3 length equals 14 residues.

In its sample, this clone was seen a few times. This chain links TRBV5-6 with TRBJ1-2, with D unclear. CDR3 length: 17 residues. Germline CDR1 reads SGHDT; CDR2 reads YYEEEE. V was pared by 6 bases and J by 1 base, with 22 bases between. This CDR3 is CASTTTDVWGGNYGYTF. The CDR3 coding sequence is TGTGCCAGCACAACCACGGACGTTTGGGGAGGTAACTATGGCTACACCTTC. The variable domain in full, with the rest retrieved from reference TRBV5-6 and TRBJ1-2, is DAGVTQSPTHLIKTRGQQVTLRCSPKSGHDTVSWYQQALGQGPQFIFQYYEEEERQRGNFPDRFSGHQFPNYSSELNVNALLLGDSALYLCASTTTDVWGGNYGYTFGSGTRLTVV.

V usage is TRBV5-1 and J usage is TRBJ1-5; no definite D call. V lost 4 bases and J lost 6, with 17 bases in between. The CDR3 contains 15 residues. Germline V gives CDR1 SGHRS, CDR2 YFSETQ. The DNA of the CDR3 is TGCGCCAGCAGCCCGGACGGCTCCCGAGGTCAGCCCCAGCATTTT. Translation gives CASSPDGSRGQPQHF.